This T cell receptor beta chain originates from a study of blood T cells in healthy people across ages. Study-level information: Through template switching, about one barcoded beta molecule was captured per two T cells, as measured in model experiments. Overall study results and limits: Observed TCR beta diversity showed a strong correlation with the percentage of naive T cells as measured by flow cytometry. It was not known whether donors were CMV positive (a possible confounder of expanded clonotype changes).

Every participating donor contributed roughly 9.6 milliliters of peripheral blood through a draw. This clonotype showed up just a few times. Its specificity is not known. There are 11 residues in the CDR3. CDR1 and CDR2 from the germline V gene are SQVTM and ANQGSEA. Trimming pared 8 bases from V and 4 bases from J, leaving 10 bases between. Sample-barcoded 5' priming and a J-beta primer mix drove a second PCR of roughly 6 to 12 cycles. TCRdb itself ran the 5' RACE reads through MiXCR, one entry per CDR3 protein. This table has 1.5 million to 2 million distinct CDR3 sequences, around 50% appearing once.

Sequencing was carried out using blood. The chain is built from TRBV29-1 and TRBJ2-3, with D tentatively TRBD2 (6 bases). This TCR was sampled from a woman in her thirties or forties in good health. The CDR3 DNA follows: TGCAGCTCTCCGGGGGCAGATACGCAGTATTTT. Encoded protein: CSSPGADTQYF.